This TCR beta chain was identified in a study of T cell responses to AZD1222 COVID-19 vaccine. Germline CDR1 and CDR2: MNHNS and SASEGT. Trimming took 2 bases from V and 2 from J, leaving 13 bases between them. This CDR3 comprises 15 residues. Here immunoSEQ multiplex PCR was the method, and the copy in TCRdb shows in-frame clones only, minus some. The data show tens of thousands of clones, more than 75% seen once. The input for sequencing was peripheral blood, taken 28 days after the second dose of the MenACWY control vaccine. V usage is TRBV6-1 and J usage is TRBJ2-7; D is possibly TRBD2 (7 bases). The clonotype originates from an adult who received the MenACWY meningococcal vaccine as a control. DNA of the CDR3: TGTGCCAGCAGTGAACAGGGAGGGGGTCCCTACGAGCAGTACTTC. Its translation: CASSEQGGGPYEQYF.